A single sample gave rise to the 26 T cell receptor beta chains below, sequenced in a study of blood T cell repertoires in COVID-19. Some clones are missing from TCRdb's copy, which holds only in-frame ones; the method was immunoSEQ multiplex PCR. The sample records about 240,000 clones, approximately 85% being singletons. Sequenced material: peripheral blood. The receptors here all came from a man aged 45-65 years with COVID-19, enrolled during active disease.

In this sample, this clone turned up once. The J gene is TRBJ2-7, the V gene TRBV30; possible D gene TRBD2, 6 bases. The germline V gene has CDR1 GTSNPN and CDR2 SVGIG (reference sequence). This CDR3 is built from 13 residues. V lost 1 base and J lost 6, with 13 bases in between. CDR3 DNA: TGTGCCTGGAGTGAGACGGGGGTACGCGAGCAGTACTTC. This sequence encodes CAWSETGVREQYF.

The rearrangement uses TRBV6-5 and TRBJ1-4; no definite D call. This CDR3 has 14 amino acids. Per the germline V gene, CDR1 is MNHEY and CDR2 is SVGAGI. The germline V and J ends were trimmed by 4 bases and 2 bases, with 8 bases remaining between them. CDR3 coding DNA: TGTGCCAGCAGTTTCGACAAGACTAATGAAAAACTGTTTTTT. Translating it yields CASSFDKTNEKLFF.

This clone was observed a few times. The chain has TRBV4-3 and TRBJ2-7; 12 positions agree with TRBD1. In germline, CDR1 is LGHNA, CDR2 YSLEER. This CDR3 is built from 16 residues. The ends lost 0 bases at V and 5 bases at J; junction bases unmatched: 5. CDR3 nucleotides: TGCGCCAGCAGCCAAGATCGGGGACAGGGGGCCCACGAGCAGTACTTC. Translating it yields CASSQDRGQGAHEQYF.

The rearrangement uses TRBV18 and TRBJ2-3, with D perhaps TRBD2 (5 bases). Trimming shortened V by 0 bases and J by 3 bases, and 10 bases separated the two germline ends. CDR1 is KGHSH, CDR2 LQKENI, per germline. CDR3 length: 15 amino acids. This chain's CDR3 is CASSPPGARTDTQYF. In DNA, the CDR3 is TGTGCCAGCTCACCACCGGGAGCAAGGACAGATACGCAGTATTTT.

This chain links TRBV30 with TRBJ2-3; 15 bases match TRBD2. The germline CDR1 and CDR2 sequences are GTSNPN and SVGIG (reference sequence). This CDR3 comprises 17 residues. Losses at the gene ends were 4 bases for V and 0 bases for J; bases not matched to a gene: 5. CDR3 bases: TGTGCCTGGACGGGACTAGCGGGGGGTCTGAGCACAGATACGCAGTATTTT. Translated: CAWTGLAGGLSTDTQYF.

The chain's CDR3 is CASSYMTGWGTEAFF. The CDR3, as DNA: TGTGCCAGCTCATACATGACAGGGTGGGGGACTGAAGCTTTCTTT. The genes are TRBV18 and TRBJ1-1, with TRBD1 matching 7 bases. Germline CDR1 KGHSH, CDR2 LQKENI. This CDR3 has 15 amino acids. With 5 bases clipped from V and 5 bases from J, the junction kept 11 bases outside the gene matches.

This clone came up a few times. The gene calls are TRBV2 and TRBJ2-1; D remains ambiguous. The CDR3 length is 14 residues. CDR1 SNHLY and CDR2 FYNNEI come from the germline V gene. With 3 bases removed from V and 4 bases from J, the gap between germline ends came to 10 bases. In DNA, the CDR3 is TGTGCCAGCAGTGATCCCGGGTGGTACAATGAGCAGTTCTTC. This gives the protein CASSDPGWYNEQFF.

Written as DNA, the CDR3 is TGTGCCAGCAGCTGTCAGACAGGGGATTCACCCCTCCACTTT. It codes for CASSCQTGDSPLHF. V is TRBV21-1 and J is TRBJ1-6; TRBD1, as called in the table, went unchecked against the DNA. TRBV21-1 is marked as a pseudogene. The CDR3 is made up of 14 amino acids.

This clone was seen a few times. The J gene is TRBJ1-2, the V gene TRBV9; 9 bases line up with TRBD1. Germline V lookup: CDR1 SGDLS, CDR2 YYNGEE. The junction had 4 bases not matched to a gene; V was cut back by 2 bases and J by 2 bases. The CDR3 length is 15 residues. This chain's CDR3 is CASSVRDRANYGYTF. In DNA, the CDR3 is TGTGCCAGCAGCGTCAGGGACAGGGCAAACTATGGCTACACCTTC.

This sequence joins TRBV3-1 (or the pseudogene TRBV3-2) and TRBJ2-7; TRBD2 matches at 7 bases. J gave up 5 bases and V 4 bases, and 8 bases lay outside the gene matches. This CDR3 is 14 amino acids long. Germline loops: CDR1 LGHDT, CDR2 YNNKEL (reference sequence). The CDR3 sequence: CASSPGGRYDEQYF. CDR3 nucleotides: TGTGCCAGCAGCCCCGGGGGGAGGTACGACGAGCAGTACTTC.

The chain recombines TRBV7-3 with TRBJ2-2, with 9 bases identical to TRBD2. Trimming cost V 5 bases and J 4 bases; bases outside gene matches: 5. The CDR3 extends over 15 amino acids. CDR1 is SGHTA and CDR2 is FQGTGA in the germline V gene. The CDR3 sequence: CASSPSSGVTGELFF. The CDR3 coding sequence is TGTGCCAGCAGCCCCTCTAGCGGGGTCACCGGGGAGCTGTTTTTT.

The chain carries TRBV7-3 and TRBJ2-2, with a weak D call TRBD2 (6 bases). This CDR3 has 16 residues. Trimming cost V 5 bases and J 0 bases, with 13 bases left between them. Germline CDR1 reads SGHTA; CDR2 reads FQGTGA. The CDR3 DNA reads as TGTGCCAGCAGCGAAAGACCGGGGGCGAACACCGGGGAGCTGTTTTTT. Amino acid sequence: CASSERPGANTGELFF.

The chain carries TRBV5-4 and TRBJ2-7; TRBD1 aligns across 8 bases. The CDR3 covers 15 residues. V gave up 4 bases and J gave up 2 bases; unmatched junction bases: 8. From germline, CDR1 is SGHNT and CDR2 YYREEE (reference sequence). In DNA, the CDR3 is TGTGCCAGCAGCCCGACAGGGGTTGGGACCTACGAGCAGTACTTC. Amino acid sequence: CASSPTGVGTYEQYF.

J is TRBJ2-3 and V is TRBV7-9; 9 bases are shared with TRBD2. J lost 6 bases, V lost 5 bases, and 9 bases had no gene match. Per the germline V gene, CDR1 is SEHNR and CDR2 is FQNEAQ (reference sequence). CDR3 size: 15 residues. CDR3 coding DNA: TGTGCCAGCAGCCCGCTAGCGGGGACGGGGGATACGCAGTATTTT. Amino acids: CASSPLAGTGDTQYF.

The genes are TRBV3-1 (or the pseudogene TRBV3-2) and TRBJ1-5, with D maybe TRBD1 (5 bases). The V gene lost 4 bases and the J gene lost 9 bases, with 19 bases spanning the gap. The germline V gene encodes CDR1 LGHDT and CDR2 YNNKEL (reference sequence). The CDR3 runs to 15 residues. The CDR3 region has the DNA TGTGCCAGCAGCCTGGGGACTTCGGACCTCACGCCCCAGCATTTT. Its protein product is CASSLGTSDLTPQHF.

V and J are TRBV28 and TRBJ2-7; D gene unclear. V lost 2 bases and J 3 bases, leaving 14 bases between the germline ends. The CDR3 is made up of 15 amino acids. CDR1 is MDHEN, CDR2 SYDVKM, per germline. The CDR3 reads CASSLPWADHYEQYF. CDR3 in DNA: TGTGCCAGCAGTTTACCCTGGGCCGACCACTACGAGCAGTACTTC. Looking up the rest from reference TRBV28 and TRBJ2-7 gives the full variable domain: DVKVTQSSRYLVKRTGEKVFLECVQDMDHENMFWYRQDPGLGLRLIYFSYDVKMKEKGDIPEGYSVSREKKERFSLILESASTNQTSMYLCASSLPWADHYEQYFGPGTRLTVT.

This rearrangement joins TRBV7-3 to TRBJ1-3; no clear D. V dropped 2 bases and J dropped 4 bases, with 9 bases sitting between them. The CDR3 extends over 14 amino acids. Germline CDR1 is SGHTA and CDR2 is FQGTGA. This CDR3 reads CASSLFGIGNTIYF. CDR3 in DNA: TGTGCCAGCAGCTTATTCGGGATCGGAAACACCATATATTTT.

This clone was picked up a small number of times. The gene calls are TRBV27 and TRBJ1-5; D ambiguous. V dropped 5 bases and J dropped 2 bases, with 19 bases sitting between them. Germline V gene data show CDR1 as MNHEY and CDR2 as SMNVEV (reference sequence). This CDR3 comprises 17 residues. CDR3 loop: CASSPTPTRLGNQPQHF. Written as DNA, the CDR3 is TGTGCCAGCAGTCCCACCCCGACGAGGTTGGGCAATCAGCCCCAGCATTTT.

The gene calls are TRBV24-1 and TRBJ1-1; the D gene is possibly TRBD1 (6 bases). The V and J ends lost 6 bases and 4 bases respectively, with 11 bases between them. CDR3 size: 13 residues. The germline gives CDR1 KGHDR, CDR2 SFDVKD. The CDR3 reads CATSRAGATEAFF. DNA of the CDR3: TGTGCCACCAGTCGGGCAGGGGCCACTGAAGCTTTCTTT.

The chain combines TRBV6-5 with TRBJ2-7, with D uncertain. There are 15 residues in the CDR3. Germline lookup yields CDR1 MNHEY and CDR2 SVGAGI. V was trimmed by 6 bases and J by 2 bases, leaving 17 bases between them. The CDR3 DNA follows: TGTGCCAGCAGGCCTCACGATCGGGTCCCCTACGAGCAGTACTTC. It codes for CASRPHDRVPYEQYF.

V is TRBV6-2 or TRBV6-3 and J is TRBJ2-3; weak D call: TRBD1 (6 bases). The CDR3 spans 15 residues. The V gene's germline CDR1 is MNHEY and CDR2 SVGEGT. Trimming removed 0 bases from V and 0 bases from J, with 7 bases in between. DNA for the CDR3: TGTGCCAGCAGTTACTCGGACAGAAGCACAGATACGCAGTATTTT. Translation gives CASSYSDRSTDTQYF.

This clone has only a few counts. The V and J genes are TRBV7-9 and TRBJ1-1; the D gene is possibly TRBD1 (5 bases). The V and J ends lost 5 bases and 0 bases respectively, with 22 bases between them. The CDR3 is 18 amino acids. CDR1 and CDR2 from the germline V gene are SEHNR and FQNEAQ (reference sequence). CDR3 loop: CASSPLSLQGWVNTEAFF. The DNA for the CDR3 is TGTGCCAGCAGCCCCCTTAGCCTCCAGGGTTGGGTGAACACTGAAGCTTTCTTT.

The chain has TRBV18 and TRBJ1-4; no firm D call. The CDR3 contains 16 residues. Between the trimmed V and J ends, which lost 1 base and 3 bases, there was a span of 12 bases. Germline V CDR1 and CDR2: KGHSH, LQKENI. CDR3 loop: CASSPQIKQSNEKLFF. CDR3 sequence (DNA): TGTGCCAGCTCACCACAGATTAAACAGTCTAATGAAAAACTGTTTTTT.

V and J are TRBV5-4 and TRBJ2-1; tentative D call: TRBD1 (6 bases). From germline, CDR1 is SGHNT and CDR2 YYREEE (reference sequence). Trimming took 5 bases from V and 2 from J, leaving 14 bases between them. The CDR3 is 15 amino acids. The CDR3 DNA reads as TGTGCCAGCAGTTTGAACAGGGAGACCTACAATGAGCAGTTCTTC. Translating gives CASSLNRETYNEQFF.

CDR3: CASSYLSVRGGYEQYF. The CDR3 bases are TGTGCCAGCAGCTACCTTTCGGTGAGGGGAGGCTACGAGCAGTACTTC. The chain has TRBV7-8 and TRBJ2-7; possibly TRBD2 for D (6 bases). The CDR3 is made up of 16 amino acids. Germline V CDR1 and CDR2: SGHVS, FQNEAQ. V was pared by 4 bases and J by 3 bases, with 19 bases between.

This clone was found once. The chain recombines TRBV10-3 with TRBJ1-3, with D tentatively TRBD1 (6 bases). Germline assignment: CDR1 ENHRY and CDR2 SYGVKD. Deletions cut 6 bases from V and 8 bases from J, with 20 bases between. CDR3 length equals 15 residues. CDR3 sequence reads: CAIREHGGHPDTIYF. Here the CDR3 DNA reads TGTGCCATCAGGGAACATGGGGGCCACCCCGACACCATATATTTT.